The 23 T cell receptor beta chains given below trace back to one sample, sequenced in a study of blood T cell repertoires in COVID-19. This table comes from immunoSEQ multiplex PCR, and its TCRdb copy is limited to in-frame clones, with some not included. The top ten hold around 1.1% of the sample, which has about 300,000 clones, 80% to 95% seen once. Sequencing was done on a sample of PBMCs or T cells enriched from blood (not recorded which). These TCRs come from a woman aged 30 to 39 who had recovered from COVID-19.

This clone was detected once. This chain uses TRBV30 with TRBJ2-3, with TRBD2 matching over 12 bases. Looked up from germline, CDR1 is GTSNPN and CDR2 is SVGIG (reference sequence). With 5 bases clipped from V and 5 bases from J, the junction kept 8 bases outside the gene matches. The CDR3 runs to 15 residues. CDR3 amino acids: CAWSRLAGVRDTQYF. The CDR3, as DNA: TGTGCCTGGTCAAGACTAGCGGGAGTTAGAGATACGCAGTATTTT.

V gene TRBV2 combines with J gene TRBJ2-2; 7 bases map to TRBD1. The CDR3 loop spans 18 amino acids. Per germline, CDR1 SNHLY and CDR2 FYNNEI. Losses at the gene ends were 0 bases for V and 1 base for J; bases not matched to a gene: 8. The CDR3, as DNA: TGTGCCAGCAGTGAAGCAGGGCAGGGGGTACGGAACACCGGGGAGCTGTTTTTT. Translating it yields CASSEAGQGVRNTGELFF.

J is TRBJ2-7 and V is TRBV5-8; 8 bases agree with TRBD2. Germline V gene lookup returns CDR1 SGHTS and CDR2 YDEGEE. This CDR3 spans 16 amino acids. With 4 bases clipped from V and 3 bases from J, the junction kept 12 bases outside the gene matches. CDR3: CASSPGASGLYYEQYF. CDR3 sequence (DNA): TGTGCCAGCAGCCCCGGGGCTAGCGGGTTATACTACGAGCAGTACTTC.

This clone was seen just once. The chain joins TRBV7-9 to TRBJ1-2, with a possible D match to TRBD1 (6 bases). Germline V CDR1 and CDR2: SEHNR, FQNEAQ (reference sequence). The ends were cut back, 4 bases at V and 3 bases at J, with 12 bases in the middle. The CDR3 sequence is 14 residues long. CDR3 protein: CASSSTKGDYGYTF. The DNA of the CDR3 is TGTGCCAGCAGCTCGACTAAGGGGGACTATGGCTACACCTTC.

This clone was detected once. The chain uses TRBV28 and TRBJ1-6; TRBD1 matches at 7 bases. CDR3 size: 20 residues. J was trimmed by 4 bases and V by 8 bases; bases with no gene match: 23. Germline values: CDR1 MDHEN, CDR2 SYDVKM. As DNA, the CDR3 is TGTGCCAGCGGATCCAATCCGGGACAGAAGGGGAGCGGTTATAATTCACCCCTCCACTTT. Translated: CASGSNPGQKGSGYNSPLHF.

The chain has TRBV5-6 and TRBJ1-5, with unresolved D. The V gene's germline CDR1 is SGHDT and CDR2 YYEEEE. Trimming took 0 bases from V and 8 from J, leaving 12 bases between them. This CDR3 region has 14 residues. This CDR3 is CASSLAARDKPQHF. The DNA of the CDR3 is TGTGCCAGCAGCTTGGCGGCTAGAGATAAGCCCCAGCATTTT. Full variable domain (missing parts from reference TRBV5-6 and TRBJ1-5): DAGVTQSPTHLIKTRGQQVTLRCSPKSGHDTVSWYQQALGQGPQFIFQYYEEEERQRGNFPDRFSGHQFPNYSSELNVNALLLGDSALYLCASSLAARDKPQHFGDGTRLSIL.

The chain uses TRBV19 and TRBJ2-7; a weak D match, TRBD1 (5 bases). The CDR3 covers 16 residues. V was cut by 2 bases and J by 1 base, with 15 bases left in between. The germline V gene encodes CDR1 LNHDA and CDR2 SQIVND (reference sequence). The DNA of the CDR3 is TGTGCCAGTAGTATATATGGGGCAGCTAAATCCTACGAGCAGTACTTC. This codes for CASSIYGAAKSYEQYF. Based on the CDR3 plus reference TRBV19 and TRBJ2-7, the full variable domain is DGGITQSPKYLFRKEGQNVTLSCEQNLNHDAMYWYRQDPGQGLRLIYYSQIVNDFQKGDIAEGYSVSREKKESFPLTVTSAQKNPTAFYLCASSIYGAAKSYEQYFGPGTRLTVT.

The rearrangement joins TRBV13 to TRBJ1-2; unclear D gene. V lost 6 bases and J 9 bases, leaving 11 bases between the germline ends. The germline V gene encodes CDR1 PRHDT and CDR2 FYEKMQ (reference sequence). This CDR3 spans 11 amino acids. DNA for the CDR3: TGTGCCAGCAGAGGAGGATTAAGCTACACCTTC. Translated, it gives CASRGGLSYTF.

The chain couples TRBV19 to TRBJ1-5; TRBD1 matches at 8 bases. Germline values: CDR1 LNHDA, CDR2 SQIVND (reference sequence). The ends lost 7 bases at V and 4 bases at J; junction bases unmatched: 9. The CDR3 sequence is 15 residues long. The CDR3 bases are TGTGCCAGTAAATCCTTGGACAGGGAAAATCAGCCCCAGCATTTT. Encoded protein: CASKSLDRENQPQHF. Looking up the rest from reference TRBV19 and TRBJ1-5 gives the full variable domain: DGGITQSPKYLFRKEGQNVTLSCEQNLNHDAMYWYRQDPGQGLRLIYYSQIVNDFQKGDIAEGYSVSREKKESFPLTVTSAQKNPTAFYLCASKSLDRENQPQHFGDGTRLSIL.

At least ten counts were recorded for this clone. The genes are TRBV4-1 and TRBJ2-7; TRBD2 aligns across 9 bases. This CDR3 is built from 14 residues. Trimming at V came to 7 bases and at J to 6 bases, leaving 10 bases not matched to a gene. Germline CDR1 MGHRA, CDR2 YSYEKL. This CDR3 reads CASTYGAGGGEQYF. The CDR3 DNA is TGCGCCAGCACCTACGGGGCGGGAGGGGGCGAGCAGTACTTC.

The V and J genes are TRBV19 and TRBJ2-7; 8 bases match TRBD1. The CDR3 is 14 residues long. With V trimmed by 5 bases and J by 4 bases, 7 bases remained unmatched. Per the germline V gene, CDR1 is LNHDA and CDR2 is SQIVND (reference sequence). CDR3: CASSASRDRYEQYF. DNA for the CDR3: TGTGCCAGTAGTGCGTCCCGGGACAGGTACGAGCAGTACTTC.

This sequence joins TRBV6-4 and TRBJ2-2; D ambiguous. The CDR3 length is 16 residues. Trimming took off 2 bases at V and 1 base at J, with 11 bases between the two ends. Germline V gene sequence: CDR1 MRHNA, CDR2 SNTAGT. The CDR3 reads CASSDEVGQNTGELFF. In DNA form, the CDR3 reads TGTGCCAGCAGTGACGAGGTCGGTCAGAACACCGGGGAGCTGTTTTTT.

J is TRBJ2-1 and V is TRBV24-1; a possible D gene is TRBD1 (6 bases). The CDR3 loop spans 14 amino acids. Germline values: CDR1 KGHDR, CDR2 SFDVKD. Trimming cost V 7 bases and J 4 bases, with 13 bases left between them. DNA of the CDR3: TGTGCCACCAGGGGGGCAGGCCCTTACAATGAGCAGTTCTTC. Encoded protein: CATRGAGPYNEQFF.

The chain uses TRBV6-2 or TRBV6-3 and TRBJ2-3; D is possibly TRBD1 (5 bases). The germline V and J ends were trimmed by 4 bases and 3 bases, with 17 bases remaining between them. Germline V gene lookup returns CDR1 MNHEY and CDR2 SVGEGT. CDR3 size: 16 residues. CDR3 amino acids: CASSSASAGLTDTQYF. CDR3 in DNA: TGTGCCAGCAGTTCGGCCTCGGCAGGGTTGACAGATACGCAGTATTTT.

This chain links TRBV6-5 with TRBJ2-1; perhaps TRBD2 as D (5 bases). Germline V gives CDR1 MNHEY, CDR2 SVGAGI. V was clipped by 4 bases and J by 3 bases, with 13 bases between them. CDR3 length: 15 residues. This chain's CDR3 is CASSFGGSHYNEQFF. Here the CDR3 DNA reads TGTGCCAGCAGTTTTGGCGGGTCCCACTACAATGAGCAGTTCTTC.

The V call is TRBV7-9, the J call TRBJ2-1; 12 nucleotides align to TRBD2. Germline loops: CDR1 SEHNR, CDR2 FQNEAQ (reference sequence). The CDR3 contains 17 residues. The J segment lost 9 bases and the V segment lost 2 bases, leaving 11 bases of the junction unmatched. This chain's CDR3 is CASSLRLDLAGGAEQFF. CDR3 nucleotide sequence: TGTGCCAGCAGCTTACGACTGGATCTAGCGGGAGGGGCTGAGCAGTTCTTC.

This chain links TRBV12-5 with TRBJ2-1; D is possibly TRBD2 (6 bases). Trimming pared 6 bases from V and 4 bases from J, leaving 10 bases between. From germline, CDR1 is LGHNT and CDR2 FRNRAP. This CDR3 is built from 13 residues. The CDR3 sequence is CASGRGGYNEQFF. In nucleotides, the CDR3 is TGTGCTAGTGGGCGGGGTGGTTACAATGAGCAGTTCTTC.

The chain joins TRBV6-2 or TRBV6-3 to TRBJ1-5; 8 bases are a match to TRBD1. CDR1 and CDR2 from the germline V gene are MNHEY and SVGEGT. The CDR3 runs to 15 residues. Unmatched junction bases numbered 5, after V lost 5 bases and J lost 2 bases. Written as DNA, the CDR3 is TGTGCCAGCAGTACGGACAGGGTCGGCAATCAGCCCCAGCATTTT. It specifies CASSTDRVGNQPQHF.

J is TRBJ2-1 and V is TRBV3-1 (or the pseudogene TRBV3-2); 8 nucleotides align to TRBD1. In germline, CDR1 is LGHDT, CDR2 YNNKEL (reference sequence). The CDR3 spans 16 residues. With V trimmed by 1 base and J by 0 bases, 2 bases remained unmatched. As DNA, the CDR3 is TGTGCCAGCAGCCAAGGGACAGGGAGCTCCTACAATGAGCAGTTCTTC. Amino acids: CASSQGTGSSYNEQFF.

This clone was seen a single time. The chain links TRBV19 to TRBJ2-2; tentative D call: TRBD1 (5 bases). Germline lookup yields CDR1 LNHDA and CDR2 SQIVND (reference sequence). Trimming took 2 bases from V and 7 from J, leaving 17 bases between them. CDR3 size: 16 residues. CDR3 loop: CASSISGPGFSGELFF. For the CDR3, the DNA is TGTGCCAGTAGTATATCAGGGCCGGGCTTCAGCGGGGAGCTGTTTTTT.

The V and J genes are TRBV4-2 and TRBJ2-1; D is unresolved. Germline lookup yields CDR1 LGHNA and CDR2 YNFKEQ. Trimming took 1 base from V and 9 from J, leaving 10 bases between them. This CDR3 comprises 13 residues. Here the CDR3 reads CASSQGRVSEQFF. The CDR3 nucleotides are TGTGCCAGCAGCCAAGGTAGAGTAAGTGAGCAGTTCTTC.

This clone was seen more than once but under ten times. This chain connects TRBV7-2 to TRBJ2-5; D possibly corresponds to TRBD1 (6 bases). Germline loops: CDR1 SGHTA, CDR2 FQGNSA. This CDR3 spans 16 amino acids. V was shortened by 1 base and J by 1 base, with 13 bases between the two germline ends. CDR3 bases: TGTGCCAGCAGCTTAGTAGGGGACACCCGCCAAGAGACCCAGTACTTC. Translated: CASSLVGDTRQETQYF.

This clone came up a few times. This sequence joins TRBV7-2 and TRBJ2-1, with D perhaps TRBD2 (5 bases). The CDR3 has 16 residues. The V end was cut by 0 bases, the J end by 8 bases, with 17 bases between. CDR1 and CDR2 (germline): SGHTA, FQGNSA. The chain's CDR3 is CASSLARFDEGYEQFF. CDR3 DNA sequence: TGTGCCAGCAGCTTAGCCCGTTTTGACGAGGGATATGAGCAGTTCTTC.